This TCR beta chain was captured by sequencing in a study of T cell responses to AZD1222 COVID-19 vaccine. Study conclusions and caveats: Increased Spike-specific TCR breadth and depth were observed after two AZD1222 doses. Unmutated variant regions are reportedly targeted by nearly half of spike-specific TCRs. Donors skewed white British and female; clonal diversity was possibly underestimated. Spike as a whole was targeted by vaccine-associated CD4 TCRs, dominant at 160-218 and 743-854.

Germline CDR1 LNHDA, CDR2 SQIVND (reference sequence). The V end was cut by 4 bases, the J end by 8 bases, with 6 bases between. The CDR3 is made up of 11 amino acids. Generated by immunoSEQ multiplex PCR, the TCRdb table keeps only in-frame clones and is missing some. The sample lists approximately 170,000 clones; approximately 94% were seen once. Notes on this clone: Its cognate antigen is unknown.

The source was peripheral blood, collected 28 days after the second AZD1222 dose. The sequence derives from an adult who received the AZD1222 COVID-19 vaccine. The rearrangement links TRBV19 to TRBJ1-3; D may be TRBD1 (5 bases). As DNA, the CDR3 is TGTGCCAGTAGTACGGGGGACACCATATATTTT. Its protein product is CASSTGDTIYF.